These T cell receptor beta chains were read from a single sample in a study of technical replicates of blood from a few donors. Here immunoSEQ multiplex PCR was the method, and the copy in TCRdb shows in-frame clones only, minus some. The table records about 6,900 clones, 90% to 96% of them present only once. Sequenced input: PBMCs. Receptors were obtained from a human donor in good health. Each CDR3 is given with its conserved first and last residue. A D gene is named only where the DNA matches it firmly. A clone size is listed for some rows: how often the clone was seen (once, few, many), or a class if it is expanded.

NA	TRBV7-7	NA	TRBJ2-2	CASTSGDSNTGELFF	TGTGCCAGCACCTCGGGGGACAGCAACACCGGGGAGCTGTTTTTT
TRBD2	TRBV7-6	NA	TRBJ2-7	CASSSWTSGSGDEQYF	TGTGCCAGCAGCTCCTGGACTAGCGGGAGTGGCGACGAGCAGTACTTC
TRBD1	TRBV6-1	NA	TRBJ1-5	CASSEDPSGGVQPQHF	TGTGCCAGCAGTGAAGACCCCTCAGGGGGCGTGCAGCCCCAGCATTTT
TRBD1	TRBV27	NA	TRBJ1-5	CASSQDRGNQPQHF	TGTGCCAGCAGTCAGGACAGGGGTAATCAGCCCCAGCATTTT
TRBD2	TRBV9	NA	TRBJ2-3	CASRASSGRNTDTQYF	TGTGCCAGCAGGGCGTCTAGCGGGAGGAACACAGATACGCAGTATTTT
TRBD1	TRBV11-2	NA	TRBJ1-2	CASSSQGAIYGYTF	TGTGCCAGCAGCTCACAGGGGGCCATCTATGGCTACACCTTC
TRBD1	TRBV5-6	NA	TRBJ1-5	CASSLTGVRNQPQHF	TGTGCCAGCAGCTTAACAGGGGTCCGCAATCAGCCCCAGCATTTT
TRBD2	TRBV11-2	NA	TRBJ2-1	CASSLQLTSGAYNEQFF	TGTGCCAGCAGCTTACAGCTGACTAGCGGAGCCTACAATGAGCAGTTCTTC
NA	TRBV4-1	NA	TRBJ2-4	CASSQGSPRTAANIQYF	TGCGCCAGCAGCCAAGGCTCCCCCAGGACAGCCGCGAACATTCAGTACTTC
TRBD1	TRBV27	once	TRBJ2-1	CASSPWTGTYNEQFF	TGTGCCAGCAGTCCATGGACAGGAACCTACAATGAGCAGTTCTTC
NA	TRBV29-1	NA	TRBJ1-1	CSVPRTVNTEAFF	TGCAGCGTTCCACGGACAGTGAACACTGAAGCTTTCTTT
NA	TRBV4-1	NA	TRBJ2-6	CASSPSSLQDVSGANVLTF	TGCGCCAGCAGCCCCTCCTCTTTACAGGATGTCTCTGGGGCCAACGTCCTGACTTTC
NA	TRBV25-1	NA	TRBJ2-2	CASSDIGLNTGELFF	TGTGCCAGCAGTGACATAGGACTGAACACCGGGGAGCTGTTTTTT
NA	TRBV5-1	NA	TRBJ2-3	CASNTRGGYEDTQYF	TGCGCCAGCAACACTAGGGGAGGATACGAAGATACGCAGTATTTT
NA	TRBV19	NA	TRBJ1-1	CASSIAGQNTEAFF	TGTGCCAGTAGTATAGCGGGACAGAACACTGAAGCTTTCTTT
NA	TRBV5-1	NA	TRBJ2-7	CASSFLSNEQYF	TGCGCCAGCAGCTTTTTGAGCAACGAGCAGTACTTC
NA	TRBV28	NA	TRBJ2-7	CASSLDHRAGEQYF	TGTGCCAGCAGTTTAGACCACAGGGCGGGTGAGCAGTACTTC
NA	TRBV10-1	NA	TRBJ1-5	CASSEPGGPQHF	TGCGCCAGCAGTGAACCGGGGGGGCCCCAGCATTTT
NA	TRBV11-2	NA	TRBJ2-4	CASSLDRGSSKNIQYF	TGTGCCAGCAGCTTAGATCGCGGCAGCTCCAAAAACATTCAGTACTTC
TRBD1	TRBV18	NA	TRBJ1-1	CASSSTGDFDTEAFF	TGTGCCAGCTCATCGACAGGGGATTTCGACACTGAAGCTTTCTTT
NA	TRBV28	NA	TRBJ1-5	CASSLSGEEKHF	TGTGCCAGCAGTTTGAGTGGAGAAGAGAAGCATTTT
TRBD1	TRBV2	NA	TRBJ1-4	CASSYSGQGNEKLFF	TGTGCCAGCAGTTATTCGGGACAGGGTAATGAAAAACTGTTTTTT
TRBD1	TRBV28	once	TRBJ2-6	CASSARGRSGANVLTF	TGTGCCAGCAGTGCCAGGGGGCGATCTGGGGCCAACGTCCTGACTTTC
NA	TRBV7-9	NA	TRBJ2-7	CASNLMGSGEQYF	TGTGCCAGCAATTTGATGGGGAGCGGCGAGCAGTACTTC
TRBD1	TRBV6-1	NA	TRBJ1-5	CASSDTGTVQPQHF	TGTGCCAGCAGCGACACCGGGACAGTTCAGCCCCAGCATTTT
TRBD2	TRBV27	NA	TRBJ2-2	CASSFGLAGGPGELFF	TGTGCCAGCAGTTTTGGGCTAGCGGGAGGGCCAGGGGAGCTGTTTTTT
NA	TRBV6-1	NA	TRBJ1-3	CASRYATFEGNTIYF	TGTGCCAGCAGATATGCGACATTCGAAGGAAACACCATATATTTT
NA	TRBV5-1	NA	TRBJ2-5	CASSLRGSGRETQYF	TGCGCCAGCAGCTTGAGAGGGAGTGGTAGGGAGACCCAGTACTTC
NA	TRBV27	NA	TRBJ1-5	CASSPHNRPQHF	TGTGCCAGCAGTCCCCACAATCGGCCCCAGCATTTT
TRBD1	TRBV6-1	NA	TRBJ1-5	CASRAGQGAAQPQHF	TGTGCCAGCAGAGCGGGACAGGGGGCCGCTCAGCCCCAGCATTTT
TRBD1	TRBV19	NA	TRBJ1-5	CASSTTGVWPQHF	TGTGCCAGTAGTACGACAGGGGTCTGGCCCCAGCATTTT